This entry lists 2 T cell receptor beta chains sequenced from one sample in a study of graft-versus-host responses after intestinal transplantation. The data were produced by immunoSEQ multiplex PCR, yet TCRdb's version contains in-frame clones alone and is incomplete. Found here are 88,000 or so clones, about nine tenths of them singletons; the top ten hold around 0.1%. The antigens of these receptors remain unknown. Sequenced here: unstimulated CD4+ T cells sorted from spleen or lymph node cells, sampled before intestinal transplant. The receptors were gathered from a human donor who received an intestinal transplant.

This clone was detected only once. This chain connects TRBV5-1 to TRBJ1-1, with a tentative D call TRBD1 (6 bases). Trimming took 0 bases from V and 4 from J, leaving 16 bases between them. This CDR3 has 16 amino acids. Looked up from germline, CDR1 is SGHRS and CDR2 is YFSETQ. The CDR3: CASSLVPGEGGTEAFF. CDR3 DNA sequence: TGCGCCAGCAGCTTGGTTCCAGGGGAGGGTGGCACTGAAGCTTTCTTT.

V usage is TRBV6-6 and J usage is TRBJ1-2; D ambiguous. The CDR3 extends over 12 amino acids. V dropped 2 bases and J dropped 8 bases, with 9 bases sitting between them. Germline V gene sequence: CDR1 MNHNY, CDR2 SVGAGI (reference sequence). In nucleotides, the CDR3 is TGTGCCAGCAGTTACGGCTCCGGGGGCTACACCTTC. Translation gives CASSYGSGGYTF.